A single sample is the source of the 14 T cell receptor beta chains below, sequenced in a study of blood T cell repertoires in COVID-19. Assay: immunoSEQ multiplex PCR; the TCRdb copy retains only in-frame clones and omits some. This table has roughly 250,000 clones, 80% to 90% appearing once. The sequenced sample was peripheral blood. The receptors here all came from a woman aged 40 to 50 with acute or convalescent COVID-19.

This chain's CDR3 is CASSRTRQGWSFYEQFF. CDR3 DNA: TGTGCCAGCAGCCGGACTCGACAGGGTTGGTCCTTTTATGAGCAGTTCTTC. The V and J genes are TRBV7-2 and TRBJ2-1; 7 positions agree with TRBD1. The CDR3 loop spans 17 amino acids. CDR1 SGHTA and CDR2 FQGNSA come from the germline V gene. V lost 5 bases and J lost 8; bases outside the gene matches: 18.

The V gene is TRBV24-1, the J gene TRBJ2-3, with D perhaps TRBD2 (5 bases). CDR3 length equals 16 residues. V shed 4 bases and J shed 5 bases, with 18 bases lying between them. Germline V CDR1 and CDR2: KGHDR, SFDVKD. CDR3 coding DNA: TGTGCCACCAGTGAGGGGAGATTAGACTTCGGAGATACGCAGTATTTT. Translating it yields CATSEGRLDFGDTQYF.

The gene calls are TRBV7-7 and TRBJ2-5; 7 bases fit TRBD1. The germline gives CDR1 SSHAT, CDR2 FNYEAQ (reference sequence). V lost 4 bases and J lost 2; bases outside the gene matches: 7. The CDR3 extends over 15 amino acids. The CDR3 DNA follows: TGTGCCAGCAGCTCCTGGACAGGCCCTCAAGAGACCCAGTACTTC. This encodes CASSSWTGPQETQYF.

This chain joins TRBV7-9 and TRBJ1-4, with D maybe TRBD1 (6 bases). Trimming stripped 4 bases from V and 6 bases from J, with 9 bases between. The CDR3 has 13 residues. Germline V gene lookup returns CDR1 SEHNR and CDR2 FQNEAQ (reference sequence). As DNA, the CDR3 is TGTGCCAGCAGCTCGAGACAGGATGAAAAACTGTTTTTT. This codes for CASSSRQDEKLFF.

Only a few counts were recorded for this clone. V usage is TRBV30 and J usage is TRBJ1-2; D is uncertain. Trimming cost V 4 bases and J 5 bases, with 11 bases left between them. CDR1 is GTSNPN and CDR2 is SVGIG in the germline V gene (reference sequence). CDR3 length: 12 amino acids. The CDR3 nucleotides are TGTGCCTGGAACCTGGCAAAATATGGCTACACCTTC. Residues: CAWNLAKYGYTF.

The chain combines TRBV5-6 with TRBJ1-3, with TRBD1 matching 8 bases. The CDR3 length is 15 residues. The junction had 4 bases not matched to a gene; V was cut back by 5 bases and J by 0 bases. The germline CDR1 and CDR2 sequences are SGHDT and YYEEEE. As DNA, the CDR3 is TGTGCCAGCAGAGAAACAGGGGGCTCTGGAAACACCATATATTTT. Protein sequence: CASRETGGSGNTIYF.

The genes are TRBV4-1 and TRBJ2-1; 9 positions agree with TRBD1. CDR3 length: 16 residues. CDR1 is MGHRA, CDR2 YSYEKL, per germline. The V segment lost 0 bases and the J segment 8 bases; nucleotides outside the gene matches: 8. The CDR3 coding sequence is TGCGCCAGCAGCCAAGATTTCGGACAGGGGAGGGATGAGCAGTTCTTC. This gives the protein CASSQDFGQGRDEQFF.

The chain joins TRBV5-1 to TRBJ2-1, with D maybe TRBD1 (6 bases). Germline CDR1 reads SGHRS; CDR2 reads YFSETQ. This CDR3 comprises 13 residues. V lost 4 bases, J lost 9 bases, and 14 bases lay in between. CDR3 in amino acids: CASSRYRDPEQFF. CDR3 DNA sequence: TGCGCCAGCAGCCGCTACAGGGATCCTGAGCAGTTCTTC.

This clone showed up just once. V is TRBV5-1 and J is TRBJ2-3, with 8 bases matching TRBD2. Germline assignment: CDR1 SGHRS and CDR2 YFSETQ. Losses at the gene ends were 6 bases for V and 3 bases for J; bases not matched to a gene: 12. The CDR3 is made up of 16 amino acids. The CDR3 protein is CASTPLAGGLTDTQYF. In DNA, the CDR3 is TGCGCCAGCACCCCCCTTGCGGGGGGTCTGACAGATACGCAGTATTTT.

This rearrangement joins TRBV2 to TRBJ2-2, with 8 bases aligning to TRBD1. The CDR3 has 18 residues. Trimming at V came to 6 bases and at J to 2 bases, leaving 14 bases not matched to a gene. The V gene's germline CDR1 is SNHLY and CDR2 FYNNEI. CDR3 bases: TGTGCCAGCAGCGAGGACAGGGACGGAACCGTTAACACCGGGGAGCTGTTTTTT. Translation: CASSEDRDGTVNTGELFF.

The rearrangement joins TRBV4-2 to TRBJ1-4; no clear D. The length of the CDR3 is 14 residues. V dropped 4 bases and J dropped 7 bases, with 13 bases sitting between them. CDR1 and CDR2 (germline): LGHNA, YNFKEQ. This chain's CDR3 is CASSPALGSEKLFF. CDR3 nucleotides: TGTGCCAGCAGCCCCGCGTTGGGGAGTGAAAAACTGTTTTTT.

CDR3 loop: CASSILAGVYNEQFF. The CDR3 DNA reads as TGCGCCAGCAGCATACTAGCGGGGGTCTACAATGAGCAGTTCTTC. The chain links TRBV5-1 to TRBJ2-1; 11 bases align to TRBD2. CDR3 size: 15 residues. V shed 4 bases, J shed 3 bases, and the junction held 3 bases outside the gene matches. Germline lookup yields CDR1 SGHRS and CDR2 YFSETQ. Variable domain in full (rest from reference TRBV5-1 and TRBJ2-1): KAGVTQTPRYLIKTRGQQVTLSCSPISGHRSVSWYQQTPGQGLQFLFEYFSETQRNKGNFPGRFSGRQFSNSRSEMNVSTLELGDSALYLCASSILAGVYNEQFFGPGTRLTVL.

V is TRBV7-6 and J is TRBJ2-3; D ambiguous. This CDR3 has 14 amino acids. Germline assignment: CDR1 SGHVS and CDR2 FNYEAQ. Trimming cost V 1 base and J 1 base, with 6 bases left between them. The CDR3 here is CASSLEQGTDTQYF. CDR3 nucleotide sequence: TGTGCCAGCAGCTTAGAGCAGGGCACAGATACGCAGTATTTT.

CDR3 sequence: CASTDRNTEAFF. CDR3 nucleotides: TGTGCCAGCACGGACAGGAACACTGAAGCTTTCTTT. J is TRBJ1-1 and V is TRBV19; D is possibly TRBD1 (6 bases). Germline V gives CDR1 LNHDA, CDR2 SQIVND (reference sequence). The CDR3 totals 12 residues. Trimming stripped 9 bases from V and 1 base from J, with 9 bases between.